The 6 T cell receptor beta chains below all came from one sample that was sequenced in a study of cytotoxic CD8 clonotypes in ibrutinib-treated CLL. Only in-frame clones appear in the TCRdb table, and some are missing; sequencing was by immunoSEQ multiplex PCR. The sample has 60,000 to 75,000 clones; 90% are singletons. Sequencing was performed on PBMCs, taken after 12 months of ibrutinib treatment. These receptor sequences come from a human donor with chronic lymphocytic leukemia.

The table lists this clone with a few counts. The CDR3 spells CASSYERAGQPQHF. The CDR3 DNA is TGTGCCAGCAGTTACGAAAGGGCGGGCCAGCCCCAGCATTTT. The rearrangement links TRBV6-5 to TRBJ1-5; D is unresolved. The CDR3 consists of 14 residues. Germline V gives CDR1 MNHEY, CDR2 SVGAGI. V lost 2 bases, J lost 7 bases, and 12 bases lay in between.

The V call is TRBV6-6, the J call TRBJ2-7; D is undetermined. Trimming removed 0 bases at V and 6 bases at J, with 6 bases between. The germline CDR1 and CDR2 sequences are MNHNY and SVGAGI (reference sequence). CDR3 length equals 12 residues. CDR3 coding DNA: TGTGCCAGCAGTTACTCGATCGGCGAGCAGTACTTC. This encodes CASSYSIGEQYF.

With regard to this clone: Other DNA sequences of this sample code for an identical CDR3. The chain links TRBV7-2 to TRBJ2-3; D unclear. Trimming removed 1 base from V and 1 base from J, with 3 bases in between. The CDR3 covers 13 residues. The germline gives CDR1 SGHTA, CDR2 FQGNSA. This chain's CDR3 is CASSLGGTDTQYF. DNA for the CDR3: TGTGCCAGCAGCTTAGGGGGCACAGATACGCAGTATTTT. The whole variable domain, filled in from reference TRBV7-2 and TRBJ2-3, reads GAGVSQSPSNKVTEKGKDVELRCDPISGHTALYWYRQSLGQGLEFLIYFQGNSAPDKSGLPSDRFSAERTGGSVSTLTIQRTQQEDSAVYLCASSLGGTDTQYFGPGTRLTVL.

The CDR3 spells CASSTDPGQNTGELFF. The CDR3 DNA reads as TGTGCCAGCAGCACGGATCCGGGACAGAACACCGGGGAGCTGTTTTTT. The rearrangement joins TRBV5-4 to TRBJ2-2, with D perhaps TRBD1 (6 bases). Looked up from germline, CDR1 is SGHNT and CDR2 is YYREEE (reference sequence). With 4 bases removed from V and 1 base from J, the gap between germline ends came to 14 bases. The CDR3 runs to 16 residues.

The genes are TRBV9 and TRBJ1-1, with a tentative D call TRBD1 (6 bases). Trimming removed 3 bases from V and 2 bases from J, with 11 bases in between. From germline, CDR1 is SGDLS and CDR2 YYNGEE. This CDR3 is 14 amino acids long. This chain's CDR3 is CASSASDRNTEAFF. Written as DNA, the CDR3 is TGTGCCAGCAGCGCATCGGACAGAAACACTGAAGCTTTCTTT.

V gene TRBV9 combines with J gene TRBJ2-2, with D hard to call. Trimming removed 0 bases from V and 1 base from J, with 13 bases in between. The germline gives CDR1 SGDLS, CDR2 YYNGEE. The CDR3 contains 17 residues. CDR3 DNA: TGTGCCAGCAGCGTAGTCGGCAGCGCCATGAACACCGGGGAGCTGTTTTTT. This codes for CASSVVGSAMNTGELFF.